The clone carrying this T cell receptor (beta chain) was detected many times. Its target is not known. The sample is drawn from a study of neurological immune-mediated disorders. Study-level findings and limits: In HTLV-1-associated myelopathy, TCR clonal expansion was greatest, and in multiple sclerosis it was least, below healthy controls.

5'RACE with 10-nucleotide random UMIs generated the cDNA. Sequencing runs each yielded over 160 million TCR-beta sequences from 15-18 subjects. TCRdb reprocessed the 5' RACE reads with MiXCR, giving one entry per CDR3 protein. The data contain tens of thousands of distinct CDR3 sequences, roughly 3.2% of them singletons. Between the trimmed V and J ends, which lost 6 bases and 7 bases, there was a span of 7 bases. Germline assignment: CDR1 SGHNT and CDR2 YENEEA. The CDR3 is made up of 12 amino acids. The specimen sequenced was PBMCs. The chain carries TRBV11-3 and TRBJ1-6; D ambiguous. The origin of this receptor is a woman in her 30s with multiple sclerosis. The CDR3 region is CASSLGNSPLHF. The CDR3 bases are TGTGCCAGCAGTCTTGGAAATTCACCCCTCCACTTT.